This TCR beta chain was recorded in a study of blood T cell repertoires in COVID-19. The wider study: Samples of COVID-19 (acute and convalescent) were obtained from the United States, Italy and Spain. Sample material is recorded as cDNA or gDNA derived from T cells, B-cell-depleted T cells, or PBMCs.

The V gene lost 6 bases and the J gene lost 2 bases, with 13 bases spanning the gap. Germline-derived CDR1 and CDR2 are SEHNR and FQNEAQ (reference sequence). The CDR3 sequence is 15 residues long. Original methodology: From reference gene primer amplification, estimates of nucleated cell counts were derived. Clones were sequenced by immunoSEQ multiplex PCR, and TCRdb holds only the in-frame ones, with some missing. V, J and clone size were drawn from that table, and D and trimming were deduced from the DNA. The sample shows 130,000 to 150,000 clones, around 86% of them seen only once. This clone counts as medium-sized.

This clonotype was sampled from a man aged 80 or over with acute or convalescent COVID-19. Material for sequencing was peripheral blood. This sequence joins TRBV7-9 and TRBJ2-2; D might be TRBD1 (5 bases). The CDR3 region has the DNA TGTGCCAGCAGACCGAGACAGAGTAACACCGGGGAGCTGTTTTTT. It translates to CASRPRQSNTGELFF. Variable domain in full (rest from reference TRBV7-9 and TRBJ2-2): DTGVSQNPRHKITKRGQNVTFRCDPISEHNRLYWYRQTLGQGPEFLTYFQNEAQLEKSRLLSDRFSAERPKGSFSTLEIQRTEQGDSAMYLCASRPRQSNTGELFFGEGSRLTVL.